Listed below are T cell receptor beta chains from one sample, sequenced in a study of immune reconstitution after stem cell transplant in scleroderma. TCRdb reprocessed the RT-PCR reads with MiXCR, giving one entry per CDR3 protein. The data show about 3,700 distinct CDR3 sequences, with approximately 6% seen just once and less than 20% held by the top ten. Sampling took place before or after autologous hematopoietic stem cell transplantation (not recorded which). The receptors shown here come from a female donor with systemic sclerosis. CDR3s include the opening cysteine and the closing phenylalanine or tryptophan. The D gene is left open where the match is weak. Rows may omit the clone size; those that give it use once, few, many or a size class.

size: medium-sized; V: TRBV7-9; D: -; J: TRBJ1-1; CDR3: CASSLPQLNTEAFF; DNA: TGTGCCAGCAGCTTGCCTCAGTTGAACACTGAAGCTTTCTTT
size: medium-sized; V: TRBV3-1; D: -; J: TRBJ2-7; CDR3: CASSHHGEQYF; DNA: TGTGCCAGCAGCCACCATGGCGAGCAGTACTTC
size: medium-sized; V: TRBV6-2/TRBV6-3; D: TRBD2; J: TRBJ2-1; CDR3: CASSRRGSRNNEQFF; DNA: TGTGCCAGCAGTAGGCGCGGGAGTCGGAACAATGAGCAGTTCTTC
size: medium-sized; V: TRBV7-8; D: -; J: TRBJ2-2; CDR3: CASSSPRVMNTGELFF; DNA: TGTGCCAGCAGCTCCCCCCGAGTAATGAACACCGGGGAGCTGTTTTTT
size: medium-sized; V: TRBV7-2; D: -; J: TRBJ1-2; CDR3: CASSRQSHYGYTF; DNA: TGTGCCAGCAGCCGACAAAGCCACTATGGCTACACCTTC
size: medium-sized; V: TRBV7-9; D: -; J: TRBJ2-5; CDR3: CASSRAETQYF; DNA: TGTGCCAGCAGCCGGGCGGAGACCCAGTACTTC
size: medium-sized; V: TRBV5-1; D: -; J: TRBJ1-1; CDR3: CASSSGTLNTEAFF; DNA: TGCGCCAGCAGCTCGGGGACGCTGAACACTGAAGCTTTCTTT
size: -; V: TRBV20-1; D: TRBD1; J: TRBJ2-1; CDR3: CSARTGTGGSNEQFF; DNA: TGCAGTGCTAGAACCGGGACAGGGGGTTCCAATGAGCAGTTCTTC
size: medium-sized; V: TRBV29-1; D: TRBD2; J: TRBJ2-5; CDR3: CEPGGQETQYF; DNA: TGCGAGCCGGGAGGCCAAGAGACCCAGTACTTC
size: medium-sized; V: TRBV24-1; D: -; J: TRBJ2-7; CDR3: CATCPNRAGYEQYF; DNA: TGTGCCACCTGCCCTAACAGGGCTGGTTACGAGCAGTACTTC
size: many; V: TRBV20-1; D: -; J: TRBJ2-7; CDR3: CSAPVIGQPSEQYF; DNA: TGCAGTGCCCCGGTTATCGGACAACCCTCCGAGCAGTACTTC
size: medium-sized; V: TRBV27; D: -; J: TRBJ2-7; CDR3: CASSLSGPRSIEQYF; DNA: TGTGCCAGCAGCCTCTCCGGACCCCGGTCCATAGAGCAGTACTTC
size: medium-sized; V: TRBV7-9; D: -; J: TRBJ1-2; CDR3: CASSPKDGYTF; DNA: TGTGCCAGCAGCCCGAAAGACGGCTACACCTTC
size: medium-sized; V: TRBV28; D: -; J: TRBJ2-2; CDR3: CASSLSSASGELFF; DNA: TGTGCCAGCAGTTTATCCTCAGCCTCAGGGGAGCTGTTTTTT
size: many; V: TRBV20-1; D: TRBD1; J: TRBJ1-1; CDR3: CSAGGLIPEAFF; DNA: TGCAGTGCAGGGGGCCTAATCCCTGAAGCTTTCTTT
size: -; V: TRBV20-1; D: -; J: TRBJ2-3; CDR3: CSAEYIPRLTDTQYF; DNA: TGCAGTGCCGAGTACATCCCCCGGCTTACAGATACGCAGTATTTT
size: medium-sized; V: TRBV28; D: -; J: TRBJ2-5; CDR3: CASSLYGRAVETQYF; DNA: TGTGCCAGCAGTTTATACGGGCGGGCAGTTGAGACCCAGTACTTC
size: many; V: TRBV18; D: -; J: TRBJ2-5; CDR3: CASSPGIGRQETQYF; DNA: TGTGCCAGCTCACCGGGGATAGGACGCCAAGAGACCCAGTACTTC
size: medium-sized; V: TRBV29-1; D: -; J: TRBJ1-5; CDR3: CSVSGSGNQPQHF; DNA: TGCAGCGTTTCAGGTTCGGGAAATCAGCCCCAGCATTTT
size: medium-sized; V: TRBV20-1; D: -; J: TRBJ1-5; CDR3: CSARAPRTENQPQHF; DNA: TGCAGTGCTAGAGCCCCCCGGACGGAAAATCAGCCCCAGCATTTT
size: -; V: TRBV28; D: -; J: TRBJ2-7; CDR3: CASSFPSEGSGGVQYEQYF; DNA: TGTGCCAGCAGTTTCCCCTCGGAGGGTAGCGGCGGGGTCCAATACGAGCAGTACTTC
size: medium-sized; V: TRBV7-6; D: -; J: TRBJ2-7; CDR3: CASSLASEGTGEQYF; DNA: TGTGCCAGCAGCTTAGCGTCCGAGGGGACCGGCGAGCAGTACTTC
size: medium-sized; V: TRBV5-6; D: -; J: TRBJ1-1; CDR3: CASSWPQVTEAFF; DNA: TGTGCCAGCAGCTGGCCGCAGGTCACTGAAGCTTTCTTT
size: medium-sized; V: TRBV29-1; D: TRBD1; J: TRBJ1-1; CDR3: CSVLTGTGEGEAFF; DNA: TGCAGCGTCCTGACCGGGACAGGGGAGGGTGAAGCTTTCTTT
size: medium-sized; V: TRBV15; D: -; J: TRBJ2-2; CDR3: CATSRDRRANTGELFF; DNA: TGTGCCACCAGCAGAGATCGACGAGCGAACACCGGGGAGCTGTTTTTT
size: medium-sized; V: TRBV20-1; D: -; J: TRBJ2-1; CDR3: CSADGSTNEQFF; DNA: TGCAGTGCTGATGGCTCGACCAATGAGCAGTTCTTC
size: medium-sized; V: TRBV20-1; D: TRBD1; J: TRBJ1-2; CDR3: CSAGQGANYGYTF; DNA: TGCAGTGCGGGACAGGGTGCTAACTATGGCTACACCTTC